Listed here are 17 T cell receptor beta chains from one sample, sequenced in a study. TCRdb reanalysed the RT-PCR reads using MiXCR and keeps one entry per CDR3 protein. The sample has about 680,000 distinct CDR3 sequences; more than 13% are singletons. The sample comprised memory CD4+ T cells from blood. All receptors come from a female donor in good health, serving as a healthy control.

V and J are TRBV27 and TRBJ2-7; D is unclear. Germline V lookup: CDR1 MNHEY, CDR2 SMNVEV (reference sequence). Trimming stripped 7 bases from V and 6 bases from J, with 16 bases between. The CDR3 totals 13 residues. The CDR3 region has the DNA TGTGCCAGCACAAAGGTGAGAGGAGCCGAGCAGTACTTC. As protein: CASTKVRGAEQYF.

Concerning this clonotype itself: A read error is possible here, since a much larger clone lies one base away. The chain employs TRBV30 and TRBJ2-5; 7 bases align to TRBD1. The germline V gene encodes CDR1 GTSNPN and CDR2 SVGIG (reference sequence). This CDR3 contains 10 residues. CDR3 nucleotides: TGTGTCTGGGGACAGGAGACCCAGTACTTC. As protein: CVWGQETQYF.

In its sample, this clonotype was seen a few times. The V call is TRBV6-1, the J call TRBJ2-5; 7 bases are shared with TRBD1. V lost 2 bases, J lost 7 bases, and 10 bases stayed unmatched. The germline gives CDR1 MNHNS, CDR2 SASEGT. The CDR3 is made up of 15 amino acids. The CDR3 region has the DNA TGTGCCAGCAGTGAATCAACAGGGGATGGGGTGACCCAGTACTTC. Translating it yields CASSESTGDGVTQYF.

The chain has TRBV12-3 or TRBV12-4 and TRBJ2-5, with D perhaps TRBD1 or TRBD2 (5 bases each). This CDR3 comprises 15 residues. Trimming removed 2 bases from V and 1 base from J, with 11 bases in between. The CDR3: CASSLLSGTQETQYF. The CDR3 region has the DNA TGTGCCAGCAGTTTACTTTCCGGGACCCAAGAGACCCAGTACTTC.

This clonotype has a handful of counts. The chain recombines TRBV20-1 with TRBJ2-5; 9 bases align to TRBD2. The CDR3 sequence is 15 residues long. Germline V gene lookup returns CDR1 DFQATT and CDR2 SNEGSKA (reference sequence). With 0 bases clipped from V and 5 bases from J, the junction kept 7 bases outside the gene matches. As DNA, the CDR3 is TGCAGTGCTAGAGATCGCTCTAGCGGGATGGAGACCCAGTACTTC. This sequence encodes CSARDRSSGMETQYF.

This clonotype was recorded at least ten times. This chain connects TRBV20-1 to TRBJ2-7; TRBD2 agrees at 9 bases. The V gene's germline CDR1 is DFQATT and CDR2 SNEGSKA (reference sequence). V lost 6 bases and J lost 0; bases outside the gene matches: 3. This CDR3 contains 13 residues. The CDR3 is CSAGLANSYEQYF. In DNA form, the CDR3 reads TGCAGTGCCGGACTAGCGAACTCCTACGAGCAGTACTTC.

This clonotype was counted between two and nine times. The CDR3 region has the DNA TGCGCCAGCAGCCAAAATTACCAGAGATACTACGAGCAGTACTTC. The encoded protein is CASSQNYQRYYEQYF. The chain is built from TRBV4-3 and TRBJ2-7; D is unclear. V lost 2 bases and J lost 3, with 14 bases in between. The CDR3 is made up of 15 amino acids. The germline V gene encodes CDR1 LGHNA and CDR2 YSLEER.

This clonotype was counted ten times or more. The chain combines TRBV7-2 with TRBJ2-2, with 8 bases fitting TRBD2. CDR1 and CDR2 from the germline V gene are SGHTA and FQGNSA. J gave up 4 bases and V 6 bases, and 4 bases lay outside the gene matches. The CDR3 is made up of 14 amino acids. For the CDR3, the DNA is TGTGCCAGCAGGAGACTAGCGACCACCGGGGAGCTGTTTTTT. Translating gives CASRRLATTGELFF.

This clonotype has at least ten counts. The DNA of the CDR3 is TGTGCCAGCAGTTACGGGCAGGGGGCCTCCTACGAGCAGTACTTC. Protein: CASSYGQGASYEQYF. The rearrangement joins TRBV6-2 or TRBV6-3 to TRBJ2-7; 8 nucleotides agree with TRBD1. The CDR3 has 15 residues. Germline V CDR1 and CDR2: MNHEY, SVGEGT. V was pared by 2 bases and J by 0 bases, with 3 bases of the junction left unmatched.

This clonotype was counted many times. The chain uses TRBV5-1 and TRBJ2-7, with 12 positions matching TRBD2. The germline V gene encodes CDR1 SGHRS and CDR2 YFSETQ. The CDR3 contains 16 residues. Trimming at V came to 0 bases and at J to 0 bases, leaving 1 base not matched to a gene. The CDR3 DNA is TGCGCCAGCAGCTTGGGGACTAGCGGGAACTCCTACGAGCAGTACTTC. The encoded protein is CASSLGTSGNSYEQYF.

As regards this clonotype: An end of the junction does not agree with germline; a read error may underlie this. V gene TRBV27 combines with J gene TRBJ1-1; a weak D match, TRBD1 (6 bases). This CDR3 is 15 amino acids long. Germline lookup yields CDR1 MNHEY and CDR2 SMNVEV (reference sequence). Written as DNA, the CDR3 is TGTGCCAGCAGTTCGGCCGGGACACGGAACACTAAAGCTTTCTTT. Protein: CASSSAGTRNTKAFF.

Only a few counts were recorded for this clonotype. This chain links TRBV7-2 with TRBJ2-7, with D tentatively TRBD2 (6 bases). Germline V lookup: CDR1 SGHTA, CDR2 FQGNSA. This CDR3 region has 13 residues. The V and J ends lost 4 bases and 6 bases respectively, with 13 bases between them. CDR3 nucleotide sequence: TGTGCCAGCAGCTCCGATCGGAGGGTCGAGCAGTACTTC. This encodes CASSSDRRVEQYF.

V and J are TRBV7-2 and TRBJ2-5, with 7 bases identical to TRBD2. The length of the CDR3 is 18 residues. J was trimmed by 5 bases and V by 5 bases; bases with no gene match: 20. Germline CDR1 reads SGHTA; CDR2 reads FQGNSA. The CDR3 coding sequence is TGTGCCAGCAGCCCCGTTCGACTAAGCGGGGCTTCGCGGGAGACCCAGTACTTC. Amino acid sequence: CASSPVRLSGASRETQYF.

This clonotype was seen many times. The chain couples TRBV20-1 to TRBJ1-5, with D possibly matching TRBD1 (5 bases). The V gene's germline CDR1 is DFQATT and CDR2 SNEGSKA (reference sequence). The germline V and J ends were trimmed by 0 bases and 9 bases, with 21 bases remaining between them. This CDR3 has 16 residues. DNA of the CDR3: TGCAGTGCTAGAGAACTTCAAAGGGGAGCCGGGGGGCCCCAGCATTTT. Protein product: CSARELQRGAGGPQHF.

This clonotype was detected a few times. The rearrangement links TRBV4-3 to TRBJ1-1; 7 bases are shared with TRBD1. The V gene's germline CDR1 is LGHNA and CDR2 YSLEER. V was clipped by 4 bases and J by 5 bases; unmatched bases: 7. The CDR3 is 14 residues long. The DNA of the CDR3 is TGCGCCAGCAGCCGAGAACAGGGGAGGACTGAAGCTTTCTTT. Protein: CASSREQGRTEAFF.

This clonotype was observed at least ten times. This rearrangement joins TRBV3-1 to TRBJ2-7, with D possibly being TRBD2 (6 bases). The CDR3 extends over 13 amino acids. Deletions cut 1 base from V and 6 bases from J, with 10 bases between. Germline V CDR1 and CDR2: LGHDT, YNNKEL (reference sequence). The CDR3 reads CASSQARAGEQYF. The CDR3 DNA reads TGTGCCAGCAGCCAAGCAAGAGCGGGCGAGCAGTACTTC.

This clonotype was counted ten times or more. The chain employs TRBV3-1 and TRBJ2-7, with 7 bases fitting TRBD1. Germline CDR1 reads LGHDT; CDR2 reads YNNKEL (reference sequence). The CDR3 spans 17 residues. Germline trimming cut 1 base from V and 0 bases from J; bases unmatched to any gene: 9. CDR3 nucleotide sequence: TGTGCCAGCAGCCAAGTGGATTTGCAGGGGGTCTCCTACGAGCAGTACTTC. Amino acid sequence: CASSQVDLQGVSYEQYF.